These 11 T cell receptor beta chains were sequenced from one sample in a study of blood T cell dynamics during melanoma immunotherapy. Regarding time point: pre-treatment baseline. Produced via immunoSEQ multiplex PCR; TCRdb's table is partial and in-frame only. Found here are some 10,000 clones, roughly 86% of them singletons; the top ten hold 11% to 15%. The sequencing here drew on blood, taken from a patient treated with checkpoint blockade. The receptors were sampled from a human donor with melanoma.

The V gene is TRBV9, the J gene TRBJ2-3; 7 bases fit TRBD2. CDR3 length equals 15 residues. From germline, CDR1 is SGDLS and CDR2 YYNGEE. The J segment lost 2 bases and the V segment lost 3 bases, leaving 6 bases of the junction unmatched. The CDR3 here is CASSDSSGLTDTQYF. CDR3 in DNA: TGTGCCAGCAGCGACTCTAGCGGCCTCACAGATACGCAGTATTTT. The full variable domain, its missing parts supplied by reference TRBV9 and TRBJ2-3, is DSGVTQTPKHLITATGQRVTLRCSPRSGDLSVYWYQQSLDQGLQFLIQYYNGEERAKGNILERFSAQQFPDLHSELNLSSLELGDSALYFCASSDSSGLTDTQYFGPGTRLTVL.

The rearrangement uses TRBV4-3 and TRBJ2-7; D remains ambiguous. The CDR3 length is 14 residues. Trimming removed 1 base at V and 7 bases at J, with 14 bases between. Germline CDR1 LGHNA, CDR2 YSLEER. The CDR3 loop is CASSQGRGFGEQYF. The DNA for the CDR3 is TGCGCCAGCAGCCAAGGGCGTGGCTTCGGAGAGCAGTACTTC.

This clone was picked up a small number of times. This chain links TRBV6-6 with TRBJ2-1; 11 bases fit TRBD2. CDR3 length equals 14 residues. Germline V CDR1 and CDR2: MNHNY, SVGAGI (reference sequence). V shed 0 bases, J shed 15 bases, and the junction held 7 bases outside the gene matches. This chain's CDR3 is CASSYSTSGGSGFF. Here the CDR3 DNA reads TGTGCCAGCAGTTACTCCACTAGCGGGGGCTCTGGGTTCTTC.

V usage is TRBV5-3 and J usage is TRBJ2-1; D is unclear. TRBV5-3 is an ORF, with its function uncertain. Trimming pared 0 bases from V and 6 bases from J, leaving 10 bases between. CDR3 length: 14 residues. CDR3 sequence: CARSLGQGCNEQFF. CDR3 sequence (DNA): TGTGCCAGAAGCTTGGGCCAAGGGTGCAATGAGCAGTTCTTC.

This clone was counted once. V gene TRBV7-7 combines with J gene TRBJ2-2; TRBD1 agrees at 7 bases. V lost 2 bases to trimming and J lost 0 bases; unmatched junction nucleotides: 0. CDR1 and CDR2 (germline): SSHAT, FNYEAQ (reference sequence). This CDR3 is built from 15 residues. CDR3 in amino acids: CASSLQGANTGELFF. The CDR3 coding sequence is TGTGCCAGCAGCTTACAGGGGGCGAACACCGGGGAGCTGTTTTTT.

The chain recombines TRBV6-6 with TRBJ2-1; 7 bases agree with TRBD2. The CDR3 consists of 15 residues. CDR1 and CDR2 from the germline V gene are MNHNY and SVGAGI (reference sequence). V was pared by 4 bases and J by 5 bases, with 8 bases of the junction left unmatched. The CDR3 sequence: CASSWGWGGDNEQFF. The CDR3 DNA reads TGTGCCAGCAGTTGGGGGTGGGGGGGAGACAATGAGCAGTTCTTC.

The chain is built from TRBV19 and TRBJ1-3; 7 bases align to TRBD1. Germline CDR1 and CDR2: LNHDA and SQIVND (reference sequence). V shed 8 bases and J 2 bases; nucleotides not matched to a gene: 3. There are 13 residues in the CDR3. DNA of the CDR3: TGTGCCAGTTACAGGGGTCCTGGAAACACCATATATTTT. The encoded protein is CASYRGPGNTIYF.

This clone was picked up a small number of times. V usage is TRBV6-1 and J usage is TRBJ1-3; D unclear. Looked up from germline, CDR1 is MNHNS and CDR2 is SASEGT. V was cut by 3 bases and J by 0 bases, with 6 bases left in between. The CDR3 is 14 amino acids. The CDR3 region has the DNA TGTGCCAGCAGTGACAGCTCCTCTGGAAACACCATATATTTT. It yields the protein CASSDSSSGNTIYF.

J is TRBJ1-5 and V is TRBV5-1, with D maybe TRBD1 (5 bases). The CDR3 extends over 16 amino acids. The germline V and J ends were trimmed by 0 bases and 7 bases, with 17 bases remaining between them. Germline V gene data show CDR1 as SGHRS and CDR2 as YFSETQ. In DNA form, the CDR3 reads TGCGCCAGCAGCTTGGGGGATGGGGGGTTTGGGCAGCCCCAGCATTTT. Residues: CASSLGDGGFGQPQHF.

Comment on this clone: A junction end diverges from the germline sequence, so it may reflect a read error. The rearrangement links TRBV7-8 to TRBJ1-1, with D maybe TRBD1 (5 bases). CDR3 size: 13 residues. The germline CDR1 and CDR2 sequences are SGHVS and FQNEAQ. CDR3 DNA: TGCGCCAGCAGCCAACAGGTTATCACTGAAGCTTTCTTT. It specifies CASSQQVITEAFF.

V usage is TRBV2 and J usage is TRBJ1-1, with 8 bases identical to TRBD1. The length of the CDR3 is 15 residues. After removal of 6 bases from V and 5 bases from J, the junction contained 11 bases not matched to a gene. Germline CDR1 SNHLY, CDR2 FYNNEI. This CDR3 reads CASRLTGAIRTEAFF. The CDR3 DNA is TGTGCCAGCAGGCTGACAGGGGCGATTAGGACTGAAGCTTTCTTT.